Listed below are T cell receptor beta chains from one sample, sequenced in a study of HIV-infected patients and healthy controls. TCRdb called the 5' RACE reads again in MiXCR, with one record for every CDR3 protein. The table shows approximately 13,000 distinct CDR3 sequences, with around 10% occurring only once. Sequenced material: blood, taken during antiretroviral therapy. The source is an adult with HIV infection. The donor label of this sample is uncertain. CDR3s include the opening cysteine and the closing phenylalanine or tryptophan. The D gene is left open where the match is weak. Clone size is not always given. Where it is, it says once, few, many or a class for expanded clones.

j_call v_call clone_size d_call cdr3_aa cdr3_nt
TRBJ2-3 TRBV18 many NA CASSPKPPSTDTQYF TGTGCCAGCTCACCGAAACCTCCTAGCACAGATACGCAGTATTTT
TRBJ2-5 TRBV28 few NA CASSSPPGKQETQYF TGTGCCAGCAGTTCCCCGCCGGGGAAACAAGAGACCCAGTACTTC
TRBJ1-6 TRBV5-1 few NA CASSLAGRYDNSPLHF TGCGCCAGCAGCTTGGCGGGACGGTATGATAATTCACCCCTCCACTTT
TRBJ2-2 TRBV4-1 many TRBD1 CASSQRTGAFTGELFF TGCGCCAGCAGCCAAAGAACAGGGGCTTTCACCGGGGAGCTGTTTTTT
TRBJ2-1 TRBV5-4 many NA CASSRPFNNEQFF TGTGCCAGCAGCCGGCCTTTTAACAATGAGCAGTTCTTC
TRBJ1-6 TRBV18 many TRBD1 CASSATGTGGGNSPLHF TGTGCCAGCTCAGCCACCGGGACAGGGGGCGGGAATTCACCCCTCCACTTT
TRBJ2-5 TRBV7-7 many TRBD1 CASRPGQGDQETQYF TGTGCCAGCAGGCCGGGACAGGGGGACCAAGAGACCCAGTACTTC
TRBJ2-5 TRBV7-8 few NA CASSLGRPFQETQYF TGTGCCAGCAGCTTAGGGAGACCTTTTCAAGAGACCCAGTACTTC
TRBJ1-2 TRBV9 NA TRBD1 CASSLQDRNYGYTF TGTGCCAGCAGCCTACAGGACAGGAACTATGGCTACACCTTC
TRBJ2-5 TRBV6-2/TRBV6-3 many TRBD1 CASQDRRSLQETQYF TGTGCCAGCCAGGACAGGAGATCCTTACAAGAGACCCAGTACTTC
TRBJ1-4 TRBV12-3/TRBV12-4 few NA CASSLGRTNEKLFF TGTGCCAGCAGTTTGGGTCGTACGAATGAAAAACTGTTTTTT
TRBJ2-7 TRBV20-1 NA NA CSARPSYEQYF TGCAGTGCTAGACCTAGCTACGAGCAGTACTTC
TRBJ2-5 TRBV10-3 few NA CAISRGTGVGETQYF TGTGCCATCAGTAGGGGAACTGGGGTCGGAGAGACCCAGTACTTC
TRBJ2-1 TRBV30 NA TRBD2 CAWAPGGGRSYNEQFF TGTGCCTGGGCTCCGGGGGGGGGCCGCTCCTACAATGAGCAGTTCTTC
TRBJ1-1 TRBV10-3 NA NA CAISDVGFANTEAFF TGTGCCATCAGTGATGTCGGGTTTGCGAACACTGAAGCTTTCTTT
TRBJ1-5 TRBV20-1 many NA CSARGTDNQPQHF TGCAGTGCTAGGGGGACGGACAATCAGCCCCAGCATTTT
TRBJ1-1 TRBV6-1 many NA CASSEWGAFNTEAFF TGTGCCAGCAGTGAATGGGGGGCCTTTAACACTGAAGCTTTCTTT
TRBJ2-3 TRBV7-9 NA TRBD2 CASSSRYTTSETDTQYF TGTGCCAGCAGCTCCCGATACACGACTAGCGAGACAGATACGCAGTATTTT
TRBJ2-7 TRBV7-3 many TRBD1 CASSLDRAGEQYF TGTGCCAGCAGTTTGGACAGGGCAGGCGAGCAGTACTTC
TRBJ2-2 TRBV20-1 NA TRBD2 CSARRSGVNTGELFF TGCAGTGCTAGGCGAAGCGGGGTGAACACCGGGGAGCTGTTTTTT